The 14 T cell receptor beta chains in this list originate from one sample, sequenced in a study of liver allograft versus peripheral blood T cells. Across the study: T cell receptor repertoires in transplanted livers were compared with those in recipients' peripheral blood.

One entry per CDR3 protein results from TCRdb running MiXCR on the reads. The table records roughly 11,000 distinct CDR3 sequences, about 23% of them present only once. The receptor source for this set is a human patient who had a liver transplant. Some T cells may have originated in the graft donor.

The V gene is TRBV15, the J gene TRBJ1-5; D call uncertain. The CDR3 totals 16 residues. Germline-derived CDR1 and CDR2 are LNHNV and YYDKDF (reference sequence). V dropped 1 base and J dropped 0 bases, with 10 bases sitting between them. The CDR3 DNA reads as TGTGCCACCAGCAGAGCGAGGGTTCATAGCAATCAGCCCCAGCATTTT. This translates into CATSRARVHSNQPQHF.

In its sample, this clonotype is medium-sized (0.01 to 0.1%). For the CDR3, the DNA is TGTGCCAGTAGTATCGGCCTGGACAGGGAGATCTACGAGCAGTACTTC. It encodes CASSIGLDREIYEQYF. The chain recombines TRBV19 with TRBJ2-7; TRBD1 matches at 8 bases. J gave up 3 bases and V 3 bases, and 10 bases lay outside the gene matches. The CDR3 totals 16 residues. Germline CDR1 reads LNHDA; CDR2 reads SQIVND (reference sequence). Using reference TRBV19 and TRBJ2-7 for the parts outside the CDR3, the full variable domain is DGGITQSPKYLFRKEGQNVTLSCEQNLNHDAMYWYRQDPGQGLRLIYYSQIVNDFQKGDIAEGYSVSREKKESFPLTVTSAQKNPTAFYLCASSIGLDREIYEQYFGPGTRLTVT.

The rearrangement joins TRBV7-9 to TRBJ2-1; 11 positions agree with TRBD1. The germline CDR1 and CDR2 sequences are SEHNR and FQNEAQ (reference sequence). The CDR3 has 14 amino acids. With 0 bases clipped from V and 15 bases from J, the junction kept 7 bases outside the gene matches. DNA of the CDR3: TGTGCCAGCAGCTTAGCCGGGGGACAGGGGGTGGGGTTCTTC. Its protein is CASSLAGGQGVGFF.

The table lists this clonotype with a few counts. The chain couples TRBV7-9 to TRBJ1-1, with a tentative D call TRBD1 (6 bases). Germline V gene sequence: CDR1 SEHNR, CDR2 FQNEAQ (reference sequence). V lost 6 bases, J lost 6 bases, and 14 bases lay in between. This CDR3 region has 13 residues. The CDR3 coding sequence is TGTGCCAGCAGTCATCCAGGGGCGTCTGAAGCTTTCTTT. Amino acids: CASSHPGASEAFF.

This clonotype is labeled medium-sized. The chain couples TRBV29-1 to TRBJ2-5; no firm D call. The V end was cut by 7 bases, the J end by 2 bases, with 11 bases between. This CDR3 contains 12 residues. Looked up from germline, CDR1 is SQVTM and CDR2 is ANQGSEA. Here the CDR3 DNA reads TGCAGCGGTGGTAGGGCACAAGAGACCCAGTACTTC. Translating gives CSGGRAQETQYF. Full variable domain (missing parts from reference TRBV29-1 and TRBJ2-5): SAVISQKPSRDICQRGTSLTIQCQVDSQVTMMFWYRQQPGQSLTLIATANQGSEATYESGFVIDKFPISRPNLTFSTLTVSNMSPEDSSIYLCSGGRAQETQYFGPGTRLLVL.

This clonotype appeared a few times. The chain uses TRBV6-1 and TRBJ2-7; D not resolved. V was pared by 7 bases and J by 1 base, with 11 bases between. Germline V lookup: CDR1 MNHNS, CDR2 SASEGT. The CDR3 contains 13 residues. The chain's CDR3 is CASTRASSYEQYF. For the CDR3, the DNA is TGTGCCAGCACCAGAGCCAGTTCCTACGAGCAGTACTTC.

This clonotype has only a few counts. The genes are TRBV7-9 and TRBJ2-7, with D unclear. Germline V gives CDR1 SEHNR, CDR2 FQNEAQ (reference sequence). Trimming shortened V by 4 bases and J by 2 bases, and 6 bases separated the two germline ends. The CDR3 loop spans 12 amino acids. In nucleotides, the CDR3 is TGTGCCAGCAGCTCCTTCACCTACGAGCAGTACTTC. It specifies CASSSFTYEQYF.

This clonotype occurred a few times. The rearrangement links TRBV5-4 to TRBJ2-7, with 12 bases fitting TRBD2. The J segment lost 0 bases and the V segment lost 6 bases, leaving 4 bases of the junction unmatched. CDR1 is SGHNT and CDR2 is YYREEE in the germline V gene (reference sequence). The CDR3 loop spans 15 amino acids. The CDR3 region is CASKLAGGLSYEQYF. The CDR3 DNA reads as TGTGCCAGCAAACTAGCGGGAGGCCTCTCCTACGAGCAGTACTTC.

CDR3 sequence (DNA): TGTGCCAGCAGTTTACGAAGGGCTAGCGGAGGTCTCGCGAACACCGGGGAGCTGTTTTTT. Translation: CASSLRRASGGLANTGELFF. J is TRBJ2-2 and V is TRBV28; 7 nucleotides align to TRBD2. There are 20 residues in the CDR3. Germline-derived CDR1 and CDR2 are MDHEN and SYDVKM. Unmatched junction bases numbered 15, after V lost 2 bases and J lost 0 bases.

About this clonotype itself: A much more abundant neighbour one base away suggests this may be a read error. The chain combines TRBV5-6 with TRBJ1-6, with 7 positions matching TRBD1. CDR3 length: 13 residues. CDR1 is SGHDT, CDR2 YYEEEE, per germline. V lost 3 bases, J lost 14 bases, and 8 bases stayed unmatched. The CDR3: CASSSWDSETLHF. The DNA for the CDR3 is TGTGCCAGCAGCTCATGGGACAGTGAGACCCTCCACTTT.

A few counts support this clonotype. This chain links TRBV19 with TRBJ2-5, with 16 bases that match TRBD2. This CDR3 spans 16 amino acids. The V gene's germline CDR1 is LNHDA and CDR2 SQIVND (reference sequence). Losses at the gene ends were 3 bases for V and 5 bases for J; bases not matched to a gene: 3. The CDR3 bases are TGTGCCAGTAGTATGGGGACTAGCGGGGGGGCGGAGACCCAGTACTTC. Its translation is CASSMGTSGGAETQYF. Drawing the rest from reference TRBV19 and TRBJ2-5, the complete variable domain is DGGITQSPKYLFRKEGQNVTLSCEQNLNHDAMYWYRQDPGQGLRLIYYSQIVNDFQKGDIAEGYSVSREKKESFPLTVTSAQKNPTAFYLCASSMGTSGGAETQYFGPGTRLLVL.

The V gene is TRBV2, the J gene TRBJ1-5, with D possibly being TRBD1 (6 bases). The V end was cut by 6 bases, the J end by 4 bases, with 10 bases between. Germline-derived CDR1 and CDR2 are SNHLY and FYNNEI. The CDR3 is 13 amino acids. CDR3 protein: CASSGTFNQPQHF. As DNA, the CDR3 is TGTGCCAGCAGCGGGACATTTAATCAGCCCCAGCATTTT.

The chain is built from TRBV15 and TRBJ2-5; D is ambiguous. This CDR3 contains 13 residues. V was pared by 1 base and J by 5 bases, with 8 bases between. Germline loops: CDR1 LNHNV, CDR2 YYDKDF (reference sequence). The CDR3 sequence: CATSRGSRETQYF. CDR3 DNA: TGTGCCACCAGCAGAGGAAGTAGGGAGACCCAGTACTTC.

In its sample, this clonotype is medium-sized. V usage is TRBV18 and J usage is TRBJ1-2; D is possibly TRBD1 (5 bases). The CDR3 is 12 amino acids. Germline CDR1 reads KGHSH; CDR2 reads LQKENI. Trimming took 6 bases from V and 6 from J, leaving 11 bases between them. CDR3 amino acids: CASSPGAHGYTF. The CDR3 region has the DNA TGTGCCAGCTCCCCCGGGGCTCATGGCTACACCTTC.